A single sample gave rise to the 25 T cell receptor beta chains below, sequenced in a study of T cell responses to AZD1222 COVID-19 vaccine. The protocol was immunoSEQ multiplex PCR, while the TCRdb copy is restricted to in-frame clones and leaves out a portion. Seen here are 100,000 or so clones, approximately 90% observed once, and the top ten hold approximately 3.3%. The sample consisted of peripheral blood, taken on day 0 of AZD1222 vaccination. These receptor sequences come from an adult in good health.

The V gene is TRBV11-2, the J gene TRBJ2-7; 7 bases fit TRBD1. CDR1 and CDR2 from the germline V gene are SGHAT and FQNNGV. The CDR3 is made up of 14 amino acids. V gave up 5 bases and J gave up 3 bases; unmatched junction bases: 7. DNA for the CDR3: TGTGCCAGCAGCCCTCTGGGACAGTTCTACGAGCAGTACTTC. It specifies CASSPLGQFYEQYF.

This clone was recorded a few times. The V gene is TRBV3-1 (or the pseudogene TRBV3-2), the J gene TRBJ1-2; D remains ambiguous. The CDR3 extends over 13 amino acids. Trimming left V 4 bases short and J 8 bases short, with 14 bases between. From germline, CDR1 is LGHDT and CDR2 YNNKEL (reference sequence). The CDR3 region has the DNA TGTGCCAGCAGCCCCGGGGTACCTGGAGGCTACACCTTC. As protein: CASSPGVPGGYTF.

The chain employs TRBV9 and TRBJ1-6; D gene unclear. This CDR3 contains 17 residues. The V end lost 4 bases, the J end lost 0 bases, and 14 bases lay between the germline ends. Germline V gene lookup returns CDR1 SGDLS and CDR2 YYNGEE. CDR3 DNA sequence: TGTGCCAGCAGCCCCGGAGCGGTTAGCTCCTATAATTCACCCCTCCACTTT. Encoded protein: CASSPGAVSSYNSPLHF.

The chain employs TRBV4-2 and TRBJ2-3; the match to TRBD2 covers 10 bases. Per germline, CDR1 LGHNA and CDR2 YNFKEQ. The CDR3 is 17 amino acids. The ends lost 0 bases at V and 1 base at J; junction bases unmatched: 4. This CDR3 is CASSQDMLAGGTDTQYF. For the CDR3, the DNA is TGTGCCAGCAGCCAAGATATGCTAGCGGGGGGCACAGATACGCAGTATTTT.

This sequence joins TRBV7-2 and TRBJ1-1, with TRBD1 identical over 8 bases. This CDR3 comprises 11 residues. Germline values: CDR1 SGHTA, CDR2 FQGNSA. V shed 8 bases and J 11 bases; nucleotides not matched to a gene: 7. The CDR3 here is CASGDRGFAFF. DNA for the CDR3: TGTGCCAGCGGAGACAGGGGATTTGCTTTCTTT.

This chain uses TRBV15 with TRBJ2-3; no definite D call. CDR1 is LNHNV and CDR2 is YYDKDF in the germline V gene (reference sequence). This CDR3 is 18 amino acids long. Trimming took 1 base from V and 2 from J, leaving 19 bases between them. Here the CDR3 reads CATSRADVASRATDTQYF. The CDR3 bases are TGTGCCACCAGCAGAGCAGACGTGGCGTCCCGTGCCACAGATACGCAGTATTTT.

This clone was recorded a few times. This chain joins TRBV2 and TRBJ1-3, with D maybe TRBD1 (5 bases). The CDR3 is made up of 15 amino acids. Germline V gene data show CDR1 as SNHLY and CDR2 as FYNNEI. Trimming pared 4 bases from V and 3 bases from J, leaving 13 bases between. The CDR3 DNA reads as TGTGCCAGCAGTGTGATGGGGACTTATGGAAACACCATATATTTT. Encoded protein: CASSVMGTYGNTIYF.

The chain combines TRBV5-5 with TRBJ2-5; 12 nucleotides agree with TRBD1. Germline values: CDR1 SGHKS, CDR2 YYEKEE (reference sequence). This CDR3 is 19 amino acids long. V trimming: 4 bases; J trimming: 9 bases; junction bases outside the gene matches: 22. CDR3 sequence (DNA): TGTGCCAGCAGCCATAAAATTATTACCGGGACAGGGGGCCCTAGGGCCCAGTACTTC. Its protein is CASSHKIITGTGGPRAQYF. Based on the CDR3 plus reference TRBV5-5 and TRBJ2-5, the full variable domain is DAGVTQSPTHLIKTRGQQVTLRCSPISGHKSVSWYQQVLGQGPQFIFQYYEKEERGRGNFPDRFSARQFPNYSSELNVNALLLGDSALYLCASSHKIITGTGGPRAQYFGPGTRLLVL.

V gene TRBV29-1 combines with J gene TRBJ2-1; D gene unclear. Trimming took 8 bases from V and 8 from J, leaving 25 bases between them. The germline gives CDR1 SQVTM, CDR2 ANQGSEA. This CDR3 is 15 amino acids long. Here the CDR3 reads CSTSPKGPSVDEQFF. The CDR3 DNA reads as TGCAGCACTTCACCGAAAGGACCCTCCGTGGATGAGCAGTTCTTC.

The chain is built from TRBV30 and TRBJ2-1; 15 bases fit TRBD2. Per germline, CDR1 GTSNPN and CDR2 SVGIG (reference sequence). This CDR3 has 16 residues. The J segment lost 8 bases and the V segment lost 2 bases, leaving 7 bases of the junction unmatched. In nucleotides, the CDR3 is TGTGCCTGGAGTTATGGGACTAGCGGGGGGAAGTATGAGCAGTTCTTC. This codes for CAWSYGTSGGKYEQFF.

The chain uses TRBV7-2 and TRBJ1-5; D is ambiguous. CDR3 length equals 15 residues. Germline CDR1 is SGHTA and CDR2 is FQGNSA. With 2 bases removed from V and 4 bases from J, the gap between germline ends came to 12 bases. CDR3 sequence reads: CASSLSPGGNQPQHF. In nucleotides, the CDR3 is TGTGCCAGCAGCTTAAGTCCAGGCGGAAATCAGCCCCAGCATTTT.

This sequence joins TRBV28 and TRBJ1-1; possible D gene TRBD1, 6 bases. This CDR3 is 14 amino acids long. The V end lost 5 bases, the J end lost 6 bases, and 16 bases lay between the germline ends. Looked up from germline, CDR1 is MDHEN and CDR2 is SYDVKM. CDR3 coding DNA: TGTGCCAGCAGTAGACAACAGGGATCTTCTGAAGCTTTCTTT. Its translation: CASSRQQGSSEAFF.

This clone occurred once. The CDR3 DNA reads TGTGCCAGCAGCTTAGGAGGTCGTTCACCCCTCCACTTT. Its translation is CASSLGGRSPLHF. The chain recombines TRBV11-3 with TRBJ1-6; D ambiguous. This CDR3 contains 13 residues. Germline V CDR1 and CDR2: SGHNT, YENEEA. V shed 1 base and J shed 9 bases, with 7 bases lying between them. The complete variable domain, with remaining parts taken from reference TRBV11-3 and TRBJ1-6, reads EAGVVQSPRYKIIEKKQPVAFWCNPISGHNTLYWYLQNLGQGPELLIRYENEEAVDDSQLPKDRFSAERLKGVDSTLKIQPAELGDSAVYLCASSLGGRSPLHFGNGTRLTVT.

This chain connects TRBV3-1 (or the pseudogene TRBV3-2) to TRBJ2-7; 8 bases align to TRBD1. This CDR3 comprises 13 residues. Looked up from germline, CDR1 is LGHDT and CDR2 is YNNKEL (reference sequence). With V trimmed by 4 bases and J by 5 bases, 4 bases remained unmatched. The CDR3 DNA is TGTGCCAGCAGCCCCTGGACAGGGAACGAGCAGTACTTC. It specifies CASSPWTGNEQYF.

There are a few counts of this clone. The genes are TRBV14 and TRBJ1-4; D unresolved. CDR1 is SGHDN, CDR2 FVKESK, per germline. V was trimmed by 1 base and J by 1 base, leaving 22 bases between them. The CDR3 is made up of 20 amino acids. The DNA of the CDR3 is TGTGCCAGCAGCCAAGGTCTTGTCAGCCTAAGATCAGGAACTAATGAAAAACTGTTTTTT. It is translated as CASSQGLVSLRSGTNEKLFF.

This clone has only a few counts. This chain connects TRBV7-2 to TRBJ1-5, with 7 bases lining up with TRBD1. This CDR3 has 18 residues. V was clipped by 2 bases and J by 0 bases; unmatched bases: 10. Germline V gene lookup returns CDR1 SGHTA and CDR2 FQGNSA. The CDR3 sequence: CASSLRPGQLYSNQPQHF. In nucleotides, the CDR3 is TGTGCCAGCAGCTTAAGACCGGGACAGCTCTATAGCAATCAGCCCCAGCATTTT.

CDR3 residues: CASSCLRMGQGLSYTF. The CDR3, as DNA: TGTGCCAGCAGCTGCCTCCGAATGGGACAAGGGCTAAGCTACACCTTC. This rearrangement joins TRBV7-6 to TRBJ1-2; maybe TRBD1 (6 bases). Germline CDR1 SGHVS, CDR2 FNYEAQ. This CDR3 has 16 amino acids. V was shortened by 4 bases and J by 9 bases, with 24 bases between the two germline ends.

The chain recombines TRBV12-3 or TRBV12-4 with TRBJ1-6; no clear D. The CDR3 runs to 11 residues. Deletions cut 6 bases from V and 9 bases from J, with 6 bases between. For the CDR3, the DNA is TGTGCCAGCAGCCCCGGTTCACCCCTCCACTTT. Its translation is CASSPGSPLHF.

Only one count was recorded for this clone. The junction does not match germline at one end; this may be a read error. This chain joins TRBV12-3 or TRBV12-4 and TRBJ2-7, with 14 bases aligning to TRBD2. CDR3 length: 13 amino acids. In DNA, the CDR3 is TGTGCCAGCAGTTTCGGACTAGCGGGGGGCGCCGTGTTC. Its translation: CASSFGLAGGAVF.

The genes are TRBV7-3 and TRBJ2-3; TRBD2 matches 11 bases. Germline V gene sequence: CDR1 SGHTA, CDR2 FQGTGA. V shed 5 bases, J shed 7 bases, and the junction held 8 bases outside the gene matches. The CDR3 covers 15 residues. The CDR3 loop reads CASSPLAGGPYTQYF. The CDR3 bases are TGTGCCAGCAGCCCCTTAGCGGGGGGGCCATATACGCAGTATTTT.

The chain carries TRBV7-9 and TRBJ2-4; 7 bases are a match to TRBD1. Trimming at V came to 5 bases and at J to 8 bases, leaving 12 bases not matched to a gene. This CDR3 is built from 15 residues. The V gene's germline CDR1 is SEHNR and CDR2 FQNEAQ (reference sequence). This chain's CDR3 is CASSPSQGMRYIQYF. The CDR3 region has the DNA TGTGCCAGCAGCCCCTCACAGGGGATGAGGTACATTCAGTACTTC.

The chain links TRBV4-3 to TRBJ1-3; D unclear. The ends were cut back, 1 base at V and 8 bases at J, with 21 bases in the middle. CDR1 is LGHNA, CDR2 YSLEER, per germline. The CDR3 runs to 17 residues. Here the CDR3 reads CASSQASFGLGFDTIYF. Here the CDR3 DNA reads TGCGCCAGCAGCCAAGCCTCGTTTGGACTGGGTTTTGACACCATATATTTT.

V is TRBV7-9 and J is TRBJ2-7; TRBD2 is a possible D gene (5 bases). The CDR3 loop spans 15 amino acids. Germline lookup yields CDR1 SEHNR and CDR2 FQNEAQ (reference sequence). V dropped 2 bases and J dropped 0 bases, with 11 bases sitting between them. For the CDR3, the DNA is TGTGCCAGCAGCTTATTACCCGGGATCTCCTACGAGCAGTACTTC. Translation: CASSLLPGISYEQYF.

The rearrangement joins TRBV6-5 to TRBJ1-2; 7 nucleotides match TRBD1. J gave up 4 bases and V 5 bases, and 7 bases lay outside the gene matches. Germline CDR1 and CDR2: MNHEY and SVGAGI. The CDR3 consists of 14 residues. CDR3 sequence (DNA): TGTGCCAGCAGTCCGCCCCGGGACAGCTATGGCTACACCTTC. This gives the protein CASSPPRDSYGYTF.

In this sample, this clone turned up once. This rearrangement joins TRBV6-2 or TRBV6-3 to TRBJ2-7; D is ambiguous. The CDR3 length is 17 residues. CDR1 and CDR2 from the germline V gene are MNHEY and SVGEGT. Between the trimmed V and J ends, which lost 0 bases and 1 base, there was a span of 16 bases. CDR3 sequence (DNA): TGTGCCAGCAGTTACTCGACGTCCCAGGCGATGTCCTACGAGCAGTACTTC. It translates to CASSYSTSQAMSYEQYF.